The 8 T cell receptor beta chains presented below share a single source sample, sequenced in a study of blood T cells in healthy people across ages. Primed by a sample-barcoded 5' primer and a J-beta primer mix, a second PCR proceeded for roughly 6 to 12 cycles. TCRdb ran MiXCR on the 5' RACE reads and lists one entry per CDR3 protein. The data contain around 750,000 distinct CDR3 sequences, roughly 50% of them singletons. Sequencing was carried out using blood. These TCRs come from a man older than 75 in good health.

This clonotype was detected only a few times. The CDR3 sequence: CSARSSGRYNEQFF. The CDR3 region has the DNA TGCAGTGCTCGATCTAGCGGGAGGTACAATGAGCAGTTCTTC. The chain is built from TRBV20-1 and TRBJ2-1, with TRBD2 identical over 11 bases. Trimming took 5 bases from V and 4 from J; bases not matched to a gene: 4. This CDR3 has 14 residues. Germline V gives CDR1 DFQATT, CDR2 SNEGSKA (reference sequence).

This clonotype was detected a few times. V gene TRBV21-1 combines with J gene TRBJ1-2. TRBV21-1 is an annotated pseudogene. This CDR3 region has 10 residues. Here the CDR3 reads CASRNYGYTF. DNA of the CDR3: TGTGCCAGCAGAAACTATGGCTACACCTTC.

V usage is TRBV12-3 or TRBV12-4 and J usage is TRBJ2-7, with D perhaps matching TRBD2 (6 bases). The CDR3 is 16 amino acids. V was cut by 4 bases and J by 6 bases, with 22 bases left in between. The CDR3 is CASSSPVGLPNLEQYF. The DNA of the CDR3 is TGTGCCAGCAGTTCACCCGTGGGACTCCCGAACCTCGAGCAGTACTTC.

This rearrangement joins TRBV20-1 to TRBJ2-7, with D perhaps TRBD1 or TRBD2 (5 bases each). Germline lookup yields CDR1 DFQATT and CDR2 SNEGSKA (reference sequence). V gave up 6 bases and J gave up 5 bases, with 23 bases separating them. The CDR3 covers 15 residues. CDR3 in DNA: TGCAGTGCAGAGCTTCCGGGACCCCTGGTTGACGAGCAGTACTTC. This codes for CSAELPGPLVDEQYF.

The V call is TRBV24-1, the J call TRBJ1-4; no clear D. V shed 3 bases and J shed 4 bases, with 5 bases lying between them. Germline CDR1 and CDR2: KGHDR and SFDVKD. CDR3 length: 13 residues. The CDR3 bases are TGTGCCACCAGTGATGACTATAATGAAAAACTGTTTTTT. Encoded protein: CATSDDYNEKLFF.

There are a few counts of this clonotype. CDR3 nucleotides: TGCAGTGCTAGAGTGCCTAGCGGAGCTTCCTACAATGAGCAGTTCTTC. Amino acid sequence: CSARVPSGASYNEQFF. This chain links TRBV20-1 with TRBJ2-1, with 7 bases lining up with TRBD2. CDR1 and CDR2 (germline): DFQATT, SNEGSKA (reference sequence). The CDR3 runs 16 residues. The V and J ends lost 1 base and 1 base, in that order; junction bases with no gene match: 7.

This clonotype was picked up a small number of times. The V call is TRBV6-4, the J call TRBJ2-1; unclear D gene. Trimming left V 2 bases short and J 2 bases short, with 4 bases between. This CDR3 spans 13 amino acids. CDR1 and CDR2 (germline): MRHNA, SNTAGT. CDR3 sequence: CASSDSPYNEQFF. Here the CDR3 DNA reads TGTGCCAGCAGTGACAGTCCCTACAATGAGCAGTTCTTC.

This sequence joins TRBV10-3 and TRBJ2-7, with D unclear. V lost 0 bases and J lost 4, with 4 bases in between. CDR1 ENHRY and CDR2 SYGVKD come from the germline V gene. The CDR3 has 12 amino acids. The CDR3 spells CAISESDYEQYF. Written as DNA, the CDR3 is TGTGCCATCAGTGAGTCGGATTACGAGCAGTACTTC.